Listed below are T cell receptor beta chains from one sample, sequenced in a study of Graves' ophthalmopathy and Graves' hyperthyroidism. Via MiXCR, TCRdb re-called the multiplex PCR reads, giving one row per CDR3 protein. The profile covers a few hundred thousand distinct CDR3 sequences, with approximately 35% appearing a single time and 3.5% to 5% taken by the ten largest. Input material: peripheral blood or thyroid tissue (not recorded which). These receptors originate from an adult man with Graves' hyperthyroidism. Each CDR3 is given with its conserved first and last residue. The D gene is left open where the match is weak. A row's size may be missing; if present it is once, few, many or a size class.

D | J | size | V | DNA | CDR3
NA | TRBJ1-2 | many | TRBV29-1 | TGCAGCGTTGAGACTGGGGCCTATGGCTACACCTTC | CSVETGAYGYTF
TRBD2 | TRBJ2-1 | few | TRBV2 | TGTGCCAGCAGTGACAAGCGGGAGGGCAATGAGCAGTTCTTC | CASSDKREGNEQFF
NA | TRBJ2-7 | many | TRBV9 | TGTGCCAGCAGCGTAGACGATCGGGGCTACGAGCAGTACTTC | CASSVDDRGYEQYF
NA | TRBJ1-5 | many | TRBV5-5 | TGTGCCAGCAGCGCCGACGTGTACAATCAGCCCCAGCATTTT | CASSADVYNQPQHF
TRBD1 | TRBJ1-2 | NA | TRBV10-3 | TGTGCCATCAGTGTTGTGGGACAGAGGATGGGAAACTATGACTACACCTTC | CAISVVGQRMGNYDYTF
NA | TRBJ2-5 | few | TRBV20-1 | TGCAGTGCTCAGTGGGGGGTGAACCAAGAGACCCAGTACTTC | CSAQWGVNQETQYF
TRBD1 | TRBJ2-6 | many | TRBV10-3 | TGTGCCATCAGCCAATTCCCAGGGGGCGCGGATCCTGGGGCCAACGTCCTGACTTTC | CAISQFPGGADPGANVLTF
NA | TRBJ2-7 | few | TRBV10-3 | TGTGCCAGCAGTTACTCTTTGGCGCCAGGGGGGAACCCCTACGAGCAGTACTTC | CASSYSLAPGGNPYEQYF
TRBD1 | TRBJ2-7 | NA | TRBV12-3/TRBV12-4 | TGTGCCAGCAGAAATGACAGGGCGAGCGTCTACGAGCAGTACTTC | CASRNDRASVYEQYF
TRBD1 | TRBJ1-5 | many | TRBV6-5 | TGTGCCAGCAGGGACAGGGCTTACCAGCCCCAGCATTTT | CASRDRAYQPQHF
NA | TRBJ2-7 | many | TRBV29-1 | TGCAGCTCAACCCTAAAGGACGAGCAGTACTTC | CSSTLKDEQYF
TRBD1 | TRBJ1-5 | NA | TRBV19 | TGTGCCAGTAGCCCAGGGGGGGGTGGCAATCAGCCCCAGCATTTT | CASSPGGGGNQPQHF
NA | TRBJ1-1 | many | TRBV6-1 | TGTGCCAGCAGGGACCGGGACACCTGGAAGACTGAAGCTTTCTTT | CASRDRDTWKTEAFF
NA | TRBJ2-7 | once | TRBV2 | TGTGCCAGCACCCCGGTCCCGGGACGGTTCAGCTCCTACGAGCAGTACTTC | CASTPVPGRFSSYEQYF
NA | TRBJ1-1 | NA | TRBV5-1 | TGCGCCAGCAGCTTGTGGGGCGGCGGCACTGAAGCTTTCTTT | CASSLWGGGTEAFF
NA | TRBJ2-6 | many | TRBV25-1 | TGTGCCAGCAGTGAATATATATGGGAGGGGGCCAACGTCCTGACTTTC | CASSEYIWEGANVLTF
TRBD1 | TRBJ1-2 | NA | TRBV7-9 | TGTGCCAGCAGCCCTAGGGGGACAGGGAACTATGGCTACACCTTC | CASSPRGTGNYGYTF
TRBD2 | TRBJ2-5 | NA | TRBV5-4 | TGTGCCAGCAGCCCGACGGGACTAGCGGCCCAAGAGACCCAGTACTTC | CASSPTGLAAQETQYF
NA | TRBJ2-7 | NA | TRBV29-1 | TGCAGCGTGGGGGGCGTATGGGGCCCATCCTACGAGCAGTACTTC | CSVGGVWGPSYEQYF
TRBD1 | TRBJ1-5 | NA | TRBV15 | TGTGCCACCAGCAGCGACAGGGGTGGCAATCTGCCCCAGCATTTT | CATSSDRGGNLPQHF
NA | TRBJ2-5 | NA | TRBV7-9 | TGTGCCAGCAGCGGACATCGGGAGACCCAGTACTTC | CASSGHRETQYF
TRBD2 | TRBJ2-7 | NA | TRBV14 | TGTGCCAGCAGCCAGGTACCGGGACTAGCGGGGGGCGGAGGCGAGCAGTACTTC | CASSQVPGLAGGGGEQYF
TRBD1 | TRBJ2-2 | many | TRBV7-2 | TGTGCCAGCAGCACTCGACAGGGTTGGACCGGGGAGCTGTTTTTT | CASSTRQGWTGELFF
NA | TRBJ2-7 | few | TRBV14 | TGTGCCAGCAGCCAGAACCCGGGGGCCTACGAGCAGTACTTC | CASSQNPGAYEQYF
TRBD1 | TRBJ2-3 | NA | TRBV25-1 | TGTGCCAGCAGTGGCCCCCCCGGGACAGGGTCGGTGGGGACAGATACGCAGTATTTT | CASSGPPGTGSVGTDTQYF
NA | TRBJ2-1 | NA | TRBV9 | TGTGCCAGCAGCGTAGAGGTTAGGAGAACTGGCGAGCAGTTCTTC | CASSVEVRRTGEQFF
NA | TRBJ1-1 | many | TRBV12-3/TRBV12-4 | TGTGCCAGCATCTTTGGGGCAGACACTGAAGCTTTCTTT | CASIFGADTEAFF
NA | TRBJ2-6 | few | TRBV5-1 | TGCGCCAGCAGCTTGGACAGGCCGGGTTCTGGGGCCAACGTCCTGACTTTC | CASSLDRPGSGANVLTF
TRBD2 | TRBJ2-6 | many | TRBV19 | TGTGCCAGTAACGGACTAGCGGATAGCTCTGGGGCCAACGTCCTGACTTTC | CASNGLADSSGANVLTF
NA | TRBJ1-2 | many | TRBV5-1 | TGCGCCAGCAGCTTGGGACGCAATTGGGGATACGATGCTAACTATGGCTACACCTTC | CASSLGRNWGYDANYGYTF
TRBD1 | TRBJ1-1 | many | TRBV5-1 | TGCGCCAGCAGCTTATCCGGGACAGAGAACACTGAAGCTTTCTTT | CASSLSGTENTEAFF
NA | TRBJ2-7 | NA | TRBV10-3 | TGTGCCATCAGTGGTCCGGGACGGTTTGCCTACGAGCAGTACTTC | CAISGPGRFAYEQYF
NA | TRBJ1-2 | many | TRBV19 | TGTGCCAGTAGTGAGCTCAGGGGCCATGGCTACACCTTC | CASSELRGHGYTF